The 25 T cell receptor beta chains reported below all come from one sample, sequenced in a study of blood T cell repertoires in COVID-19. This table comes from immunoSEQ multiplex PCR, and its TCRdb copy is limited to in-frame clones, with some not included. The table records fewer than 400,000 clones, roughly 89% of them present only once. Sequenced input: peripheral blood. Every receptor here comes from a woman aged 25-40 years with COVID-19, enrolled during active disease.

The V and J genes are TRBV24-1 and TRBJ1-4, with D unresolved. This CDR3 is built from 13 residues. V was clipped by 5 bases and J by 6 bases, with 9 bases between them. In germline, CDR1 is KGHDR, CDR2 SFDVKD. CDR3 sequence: CATSAPGDEKLFF. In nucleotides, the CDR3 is TGTGCCACCAGTGCTCCCGGGGATGAAAAACTGTTTTTT.

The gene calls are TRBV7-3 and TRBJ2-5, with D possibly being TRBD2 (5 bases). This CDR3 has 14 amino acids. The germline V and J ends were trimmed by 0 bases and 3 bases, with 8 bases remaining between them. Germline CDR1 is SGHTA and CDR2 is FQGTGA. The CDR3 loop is CASSLTDGEETQYF. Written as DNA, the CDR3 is TGTGCCAGCAGCTTAACGGACGGGGAAGAGACCCAGTACTTC. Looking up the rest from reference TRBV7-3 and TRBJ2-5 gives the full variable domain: GAGVSQTPSNKVTEKGKYVELRCDPISGHTALYWYRQSLGQGPEFLIYFQGTGAADDSGLPNDRFFAVRPEGSVSTLKIQRTERGDSAVYLCASSLTDGEETQYFGPGTRLLVL.

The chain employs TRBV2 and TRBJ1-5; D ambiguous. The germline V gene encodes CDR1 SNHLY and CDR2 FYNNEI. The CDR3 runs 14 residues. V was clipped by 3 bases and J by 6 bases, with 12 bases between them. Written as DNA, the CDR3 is TGTGCCAGCAGTGAGGAGAATACGGTTCAGCCCCAGCATTTT. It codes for CASSEENTVQPQHF.

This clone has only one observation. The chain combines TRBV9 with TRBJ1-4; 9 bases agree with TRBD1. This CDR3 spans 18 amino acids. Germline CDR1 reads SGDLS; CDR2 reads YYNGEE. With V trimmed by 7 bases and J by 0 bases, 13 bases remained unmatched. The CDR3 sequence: CASYHPGQGFPTNEKLFF. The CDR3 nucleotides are TGTGCCAGCTACCATCCGGGACAGGGTTTTCCAACTAATGAAAAACTGTTTTTT.

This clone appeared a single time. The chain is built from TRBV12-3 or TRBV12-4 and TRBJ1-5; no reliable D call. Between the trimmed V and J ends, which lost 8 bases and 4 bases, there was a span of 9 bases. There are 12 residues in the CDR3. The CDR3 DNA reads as TGTGCCAGCGGACCGGGAAATCAGCCCCAGCATTTT. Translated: CASGPGNQPQHF.

CDR3 protein: CASRLTLPGQFNSPLHF. For the CDR3, the DNA is TGCGCCAGCAGATTAACCTTACCGGGACAGTTTAATTCACCCCTCCACTTT. The rearrangement uses TRBV5-1 and TRBJ1-6; 7 bases map to TRBD1. V lost 5 bases to trimming and J lost 6 bases; unmatched junction nucleotides: 14. The CDR3 consists of 17 residues. From germline, CDR1 is SGHRS and CDR2 YFSETQ. The whole variable domain, filled in from reference TRBV5-1 and TRBJ1-6, reads KAGVTQTPRYLIKTRGQQVTLSCSPISGHRSVSWYQQTPGQGLQFLFEYFSETQRNKGNFPGRFSGRQFSNSRSEMNVSTLELGDSALYLCASRLTLPGQFNSPLHFGNGTRLTVT.

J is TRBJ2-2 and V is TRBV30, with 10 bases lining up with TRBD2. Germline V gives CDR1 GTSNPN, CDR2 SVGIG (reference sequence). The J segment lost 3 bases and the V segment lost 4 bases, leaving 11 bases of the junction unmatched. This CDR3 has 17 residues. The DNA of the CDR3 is TGTGCCTGGATTCACCAGCGGGGGGGCCTCGACACCGGGGAGCTGTTTTTT. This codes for CAWIHQRGGLDTGELFF.

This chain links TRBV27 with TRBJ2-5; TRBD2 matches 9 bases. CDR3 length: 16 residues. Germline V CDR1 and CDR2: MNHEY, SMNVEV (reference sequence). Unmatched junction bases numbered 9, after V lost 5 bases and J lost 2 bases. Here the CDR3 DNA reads TGTGCCAGCAGTCCAAAGCGGGGGGCCCTACAAGAGACCCAGTACTTC. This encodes CASSPKRGALQETQYF.

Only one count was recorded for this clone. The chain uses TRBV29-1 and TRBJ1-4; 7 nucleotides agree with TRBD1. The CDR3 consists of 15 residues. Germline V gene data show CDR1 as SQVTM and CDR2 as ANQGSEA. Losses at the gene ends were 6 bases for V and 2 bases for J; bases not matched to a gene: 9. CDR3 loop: CSVGAGGFTNEKLFF. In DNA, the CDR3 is TGCAGCGTGGGGGCAGGGGGTTTTACTAATGAAAAACTGTTTTTT.

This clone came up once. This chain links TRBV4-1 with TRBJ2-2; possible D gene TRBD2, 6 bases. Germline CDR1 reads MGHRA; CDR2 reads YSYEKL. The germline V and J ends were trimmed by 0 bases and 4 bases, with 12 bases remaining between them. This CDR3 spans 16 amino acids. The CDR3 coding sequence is TGCGCCAGCAGCCAAGATGGGAGGCCGGGCACCGGGGAGCTGTTTTTT. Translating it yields CASSQDGRPGTGELFF.

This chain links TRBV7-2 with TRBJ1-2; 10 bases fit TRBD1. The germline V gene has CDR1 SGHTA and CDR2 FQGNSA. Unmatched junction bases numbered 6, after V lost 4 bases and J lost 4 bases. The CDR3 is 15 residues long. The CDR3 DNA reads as TGTGCCAGCAGCTATGTCGGGACAGGGGCCTATGGCTACACCTTC. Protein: CASSYVGTGAYGYTF.

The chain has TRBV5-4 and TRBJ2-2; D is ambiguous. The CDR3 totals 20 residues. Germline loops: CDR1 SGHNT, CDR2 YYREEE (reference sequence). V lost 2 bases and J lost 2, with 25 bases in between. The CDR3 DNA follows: TGTGCCAGCAGCTTCGGGTCACCTGAAGCCATCCTTAAAAACACCGGGGAGCTGTTTTTT. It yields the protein CASSFGSPEAILKNTGELFF.

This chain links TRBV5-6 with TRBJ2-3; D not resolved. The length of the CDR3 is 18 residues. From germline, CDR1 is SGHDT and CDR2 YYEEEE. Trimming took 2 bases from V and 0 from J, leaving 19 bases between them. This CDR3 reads CASSFDRVGSASTDTQYF. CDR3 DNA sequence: TGTGCCAGCAGCTTCGATCGTGTCGGGTCAGCTAGCACAGATACGCAGTATTTT. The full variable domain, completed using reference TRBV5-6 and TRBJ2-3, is DAGVTQSPTHLIKTRGQQVTLRCSPKSGHDTVSWYQQALGQGPQFIFQYYEEEERQRGNFPDRFSGHQFPNYSSELNVNALLLGDSALYLCASSFDRVGSASTDTQYFGPGTRLTVL.

The CDR3 DNA reads TGTGCCAGCAGCTCCGGGACAGCGTTTAATGAAAAACTGTTTTTT. Amino acids: CASSSGTAFNEKLFF. The V gene is TRBV7-9, the J gene TRBJ1-4; 7 bases agree with TRBD1. The CDR3 has 15 residues. The ends lost 4 bases at V and 4 bases at J; junction bases unmatched: 6. CDR1 and CDR2 (germline): SEHNR, FQNEAQ (reference sequence).

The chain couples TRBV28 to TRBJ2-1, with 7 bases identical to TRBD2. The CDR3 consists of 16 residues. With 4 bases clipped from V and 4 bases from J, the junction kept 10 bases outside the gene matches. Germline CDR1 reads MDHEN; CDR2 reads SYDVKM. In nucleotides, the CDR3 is TGTGCCAGCAGTTCGGGCGGACTAGGGTCGTACAATGAGCAGTTCTTC. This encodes CASSSGGLGSYNEQFF.

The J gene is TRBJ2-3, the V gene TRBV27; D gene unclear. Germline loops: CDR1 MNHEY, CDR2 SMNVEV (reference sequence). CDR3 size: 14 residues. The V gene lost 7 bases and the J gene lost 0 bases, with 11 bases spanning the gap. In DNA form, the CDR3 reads TGTGCCAGCACCCTGGAGTATAGCACAGATACGCAGTATTTT. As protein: CASTLEYSTDTQYF.

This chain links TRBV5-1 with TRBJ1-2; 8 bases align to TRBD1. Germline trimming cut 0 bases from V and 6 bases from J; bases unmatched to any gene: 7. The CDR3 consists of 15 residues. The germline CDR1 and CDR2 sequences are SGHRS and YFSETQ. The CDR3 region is CASSLGPDRGDGYTF. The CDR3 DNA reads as TGCGCCAGCAGCTTGGGCCCCGACAGGGGAGATGGCTACACCTTC.

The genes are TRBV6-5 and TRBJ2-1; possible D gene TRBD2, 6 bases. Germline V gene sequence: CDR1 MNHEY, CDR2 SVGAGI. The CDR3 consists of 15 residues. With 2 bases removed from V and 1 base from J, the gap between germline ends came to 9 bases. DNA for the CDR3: TGTGCCAGCAGTTACGTGGGGGGTTCCTACAATGAGCAGTTCTTC. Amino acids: CASSYVGGSYNEQFF.

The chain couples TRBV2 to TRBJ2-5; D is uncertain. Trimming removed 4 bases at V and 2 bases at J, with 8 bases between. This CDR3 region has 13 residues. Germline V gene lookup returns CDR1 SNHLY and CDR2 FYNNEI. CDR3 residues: CASSVRVQETQYF. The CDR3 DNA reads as TGTGCCAGCAGTGTCCGGGTACAAGAGACCCAGTACTTC.

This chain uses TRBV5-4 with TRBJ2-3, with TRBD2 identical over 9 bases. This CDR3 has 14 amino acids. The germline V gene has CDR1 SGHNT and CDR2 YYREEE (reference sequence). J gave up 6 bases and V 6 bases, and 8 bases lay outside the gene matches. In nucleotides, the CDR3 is TGTGCCAGCAAGACTAGCGGCCCCGGGGATACGCAGTATTTT. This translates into CASKTSGPGDTQYF. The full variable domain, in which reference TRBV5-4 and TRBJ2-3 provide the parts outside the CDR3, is ETGVTQSPTHLIKTRGQQVTLRCSSQSGHNTVSWYQQALGQGPQFIFQYYREEENGRGNFPPRFSGLQFPNYSSELNVNALELDDSALYLCASKTSGPGDTQYFGPGTRLTVL.

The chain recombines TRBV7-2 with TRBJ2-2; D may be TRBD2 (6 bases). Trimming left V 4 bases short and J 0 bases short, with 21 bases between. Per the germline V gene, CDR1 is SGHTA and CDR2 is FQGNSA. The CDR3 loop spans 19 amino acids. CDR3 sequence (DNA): TGTGCCAGCAGCTCCCCGAGGGCGGGGAACTCCGCGAACACCGGGGAGCTGTTTTTT. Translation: CASSSPRAGNSANTGELFF.

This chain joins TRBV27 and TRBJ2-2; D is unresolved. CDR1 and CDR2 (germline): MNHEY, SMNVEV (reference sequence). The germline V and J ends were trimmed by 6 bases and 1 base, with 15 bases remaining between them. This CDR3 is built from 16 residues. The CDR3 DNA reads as TGTGCCAGCAGCCCCATCGACACGTTGAACACCGGGGAGCTGTTTTTT. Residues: CASSPIDTLNTGELFF.

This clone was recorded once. The CDR3 reads CASRGTSEDEQYF. The DNA for the CDR3 is TGCGCCAGCAGGGGGACTAGCGAAGACGAGCAGTACTTC. V is TRBV4-1 and J is TRBJ2-7; 10 bases map to TRBD2. The trim removed 6 bases at V and 5 bases at J, leaving 4 bases unmatched. There are 13 residues in the CDR3. From germline, CDR1 is MGHRA and CDR2 YSYEKL.

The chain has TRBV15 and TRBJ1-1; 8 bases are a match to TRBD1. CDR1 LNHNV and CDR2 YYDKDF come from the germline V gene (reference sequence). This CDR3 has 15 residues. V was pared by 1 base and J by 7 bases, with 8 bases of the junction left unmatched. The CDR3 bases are TGTGCCACCAGCAGAGGGGCAGGGGGCGCGAATGAAGCTTTCTTT. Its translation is CATSRGAGGANEAFF.

In nucleotides, the CDR3 is TGTGCCAGCTCACCAGACAGGGCAAGCGAAAAACTGTTTTTT. Residues: CASSPDRASEKLFF. The chain employs TRBV18 and TRBJ1-4; 7 nucleotides match TRBD1. The CDR3 runs to 14 residues. The germline V gene encodes CDR1 KGHSH and CDR2 LQKENI. J lost 8 bases, V lost 2 bases, and 5 bases had no gene match.